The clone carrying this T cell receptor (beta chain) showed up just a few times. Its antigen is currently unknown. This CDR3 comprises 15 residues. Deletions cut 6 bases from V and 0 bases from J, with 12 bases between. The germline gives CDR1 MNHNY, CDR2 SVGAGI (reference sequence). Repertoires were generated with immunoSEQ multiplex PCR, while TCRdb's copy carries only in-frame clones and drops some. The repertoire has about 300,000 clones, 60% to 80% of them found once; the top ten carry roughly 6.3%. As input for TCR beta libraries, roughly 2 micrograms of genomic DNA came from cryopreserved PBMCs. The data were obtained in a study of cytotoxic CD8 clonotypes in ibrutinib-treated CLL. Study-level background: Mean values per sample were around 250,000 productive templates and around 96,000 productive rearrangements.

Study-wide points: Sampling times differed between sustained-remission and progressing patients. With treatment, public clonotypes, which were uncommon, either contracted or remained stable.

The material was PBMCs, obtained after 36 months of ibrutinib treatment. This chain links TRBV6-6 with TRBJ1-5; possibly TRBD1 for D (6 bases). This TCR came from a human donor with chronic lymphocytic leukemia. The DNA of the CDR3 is TGTGCCAGCAGGTCAGGGGCGTATAGCAATCAGCCCCAGCATTTT. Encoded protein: CASRSGAYSNQPQHF.